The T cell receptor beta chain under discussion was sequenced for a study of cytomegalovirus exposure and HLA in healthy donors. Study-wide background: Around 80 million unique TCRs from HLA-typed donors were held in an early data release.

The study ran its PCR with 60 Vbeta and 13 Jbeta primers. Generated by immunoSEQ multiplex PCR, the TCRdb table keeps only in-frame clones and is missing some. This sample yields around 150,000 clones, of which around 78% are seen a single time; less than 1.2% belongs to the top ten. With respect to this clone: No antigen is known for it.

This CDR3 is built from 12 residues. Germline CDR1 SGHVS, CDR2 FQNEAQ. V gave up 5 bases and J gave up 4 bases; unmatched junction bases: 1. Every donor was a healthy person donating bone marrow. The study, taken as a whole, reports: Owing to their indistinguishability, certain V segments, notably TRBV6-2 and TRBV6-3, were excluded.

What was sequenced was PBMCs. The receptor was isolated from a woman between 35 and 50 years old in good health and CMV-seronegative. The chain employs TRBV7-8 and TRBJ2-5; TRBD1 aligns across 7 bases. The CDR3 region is CASSRDRETQYF. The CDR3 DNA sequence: TGTGCCAGCAGCCGGGACAGAGAGACCCAGTACTTC. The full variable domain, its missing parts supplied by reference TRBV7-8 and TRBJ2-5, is GAGVSQSPRYKVAKRGQDVALRCDPISGHVSLFWYQQALGQGPEFLTYFQNEAQLDKSGLPSDRFFAERPEGSVSTLKIQRTQQEDSAVYLCASSRDRETQYFGPGTRLLVL.